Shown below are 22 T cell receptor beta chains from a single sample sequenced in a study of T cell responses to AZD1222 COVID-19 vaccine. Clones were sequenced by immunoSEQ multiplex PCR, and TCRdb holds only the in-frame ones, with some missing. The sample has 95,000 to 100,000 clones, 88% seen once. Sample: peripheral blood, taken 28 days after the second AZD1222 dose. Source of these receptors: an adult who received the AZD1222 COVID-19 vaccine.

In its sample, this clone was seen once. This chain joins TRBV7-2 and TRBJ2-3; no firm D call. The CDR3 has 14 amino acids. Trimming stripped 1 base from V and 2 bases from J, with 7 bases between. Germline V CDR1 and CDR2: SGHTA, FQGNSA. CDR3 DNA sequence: TGTGCCAGCAGCTTAGGCCCCGTCACAGATACGCAGTATTTT. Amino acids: CASSLGPVTDTQYF. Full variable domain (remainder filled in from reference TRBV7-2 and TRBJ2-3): GAGVSQSPSNKVTEKGKDVELRCDPISGHTALYWYRQSLGQGLEFLIYFQGNSAPDKSGLPSDRFSAERTGGSVSTLTIQRTQQEDSAVYLCASSLGPVTDTQYFGPGTRLTVL.

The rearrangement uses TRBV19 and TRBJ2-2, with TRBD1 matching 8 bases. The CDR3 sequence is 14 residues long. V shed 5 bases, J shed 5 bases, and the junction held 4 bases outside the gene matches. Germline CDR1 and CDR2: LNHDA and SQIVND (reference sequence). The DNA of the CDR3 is TGTGCCAGTAGTCCACGACAGGGGACCGGGGAGCTGTTTTTT. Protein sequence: CASSPRQGTGELFF.

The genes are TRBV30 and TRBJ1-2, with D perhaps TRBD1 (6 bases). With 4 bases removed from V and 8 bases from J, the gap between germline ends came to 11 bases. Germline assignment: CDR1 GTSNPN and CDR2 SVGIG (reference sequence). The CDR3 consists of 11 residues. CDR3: CAWMGAGGYTF. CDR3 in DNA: TGTGCCTGGATGGGGGCTGGGGGCTACACCTTC.

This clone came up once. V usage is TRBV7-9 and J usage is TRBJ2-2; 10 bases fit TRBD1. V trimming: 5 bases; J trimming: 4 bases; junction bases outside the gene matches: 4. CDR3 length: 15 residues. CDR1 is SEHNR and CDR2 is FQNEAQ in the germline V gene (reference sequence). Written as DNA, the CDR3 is TGTGCCAGCAGCCGCGGACAGGGGGTCACCGGGGAGCTGTTTTTT. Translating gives CASSRGQGVTGELFF.

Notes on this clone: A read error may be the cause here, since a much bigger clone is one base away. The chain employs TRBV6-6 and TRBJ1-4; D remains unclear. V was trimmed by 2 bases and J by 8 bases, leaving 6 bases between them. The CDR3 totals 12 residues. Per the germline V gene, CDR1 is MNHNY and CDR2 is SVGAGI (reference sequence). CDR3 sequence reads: CASSYEGEKLFF. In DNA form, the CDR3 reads TGTGCCAGCAGTTACGAGGGAGAAAAACTGTTTTTT.

The CDR3 nucleotides are TGTGCCATCAGTGACGCAGACAGGGAAGGTAAAGAGACCCAGTACTTC. As protein: CAISDADREGKETQYF. The chain employs TRBV10-3 and TRBJ2-5, with TRBD1 identical over 7 bases. With V trimmed by 3 bases and J by 3 bases, 10 bases remained unmatched. The germline gives CDR1 ENHRY, CDR2 SYGVKD. This CDR3 is 16 amino acids long.

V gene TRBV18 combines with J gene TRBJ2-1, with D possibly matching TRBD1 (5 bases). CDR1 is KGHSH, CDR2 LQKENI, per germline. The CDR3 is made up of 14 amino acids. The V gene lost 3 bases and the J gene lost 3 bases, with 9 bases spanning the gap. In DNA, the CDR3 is TGTGCCAGCTCACCTCCCGACAGCTACAATGAGCAGTTCTTC. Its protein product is CASSPPDSYNEQFF.

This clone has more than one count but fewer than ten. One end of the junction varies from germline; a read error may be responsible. The CDR3 sequence: CSPSSRNQETQYF. CDR3 DNA sequence: TGCAGTCCTAGTAGCCGAAACCAAGAGACCCAGTACTTC. The chain joins TRBV20-1 to TRBJ2-5; D unclear. The V gene's germline CDR1 is DFQATT and CDR2 SNEGSKA (reference sequence). The CDR3 is made up of 13 amino acids.

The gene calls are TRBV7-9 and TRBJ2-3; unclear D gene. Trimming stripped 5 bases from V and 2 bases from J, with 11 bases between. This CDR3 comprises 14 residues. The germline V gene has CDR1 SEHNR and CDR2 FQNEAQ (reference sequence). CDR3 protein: CASSRSGVTDTQYF. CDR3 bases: TGTGCCAGCAGCCGGAGTGGGGTCACAGATACGCAGTATTTT.

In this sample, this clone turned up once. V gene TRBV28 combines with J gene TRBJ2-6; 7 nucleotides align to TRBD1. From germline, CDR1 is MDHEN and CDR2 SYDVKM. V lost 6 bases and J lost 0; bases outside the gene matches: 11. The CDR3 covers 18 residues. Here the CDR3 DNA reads TGTGCCAGCAGCATTCCCGGTACAGGGGTCTCTGGGGCCAACGTCCTGACTTTC. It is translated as CASSIPGTGVSGANVLTF. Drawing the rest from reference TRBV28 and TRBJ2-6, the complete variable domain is DVKVTQSSRYLVKRTGEKVFLECVQDMDHENMFWYRQDPGLGLRLIYFSYDVKMKEKGDIPEGYSVSREKKERFSLILESASTNQTSMYLCASSIPGTGVSGANVLTFGAGSRLTVL.

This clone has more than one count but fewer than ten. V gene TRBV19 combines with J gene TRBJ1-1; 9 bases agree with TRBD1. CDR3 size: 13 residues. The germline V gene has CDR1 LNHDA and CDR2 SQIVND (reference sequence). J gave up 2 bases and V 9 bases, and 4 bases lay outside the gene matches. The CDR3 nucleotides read TGTGCCAGCCTGGGACAGGGAAACACTGAAGCTTTCTTT. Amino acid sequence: CASLGQGNTEAFF.

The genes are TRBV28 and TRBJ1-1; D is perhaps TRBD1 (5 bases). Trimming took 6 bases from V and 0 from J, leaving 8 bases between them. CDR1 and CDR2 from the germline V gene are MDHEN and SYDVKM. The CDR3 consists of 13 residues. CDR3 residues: CASRRDLNTEAFF. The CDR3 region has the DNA TGTGCCAGCAGGCGGGACCTGAACACTGAAGCTTTCTTT.

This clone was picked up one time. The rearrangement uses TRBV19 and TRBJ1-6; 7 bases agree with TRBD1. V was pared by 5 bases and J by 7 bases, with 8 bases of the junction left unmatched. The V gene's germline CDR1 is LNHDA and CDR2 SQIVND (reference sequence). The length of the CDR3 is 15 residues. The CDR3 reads CASSLQTGSNSPLHF. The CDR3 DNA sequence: TGTGCCAGTAGTCTCCAGACAGGGTCGAATTCACCCCTCCACTTT.

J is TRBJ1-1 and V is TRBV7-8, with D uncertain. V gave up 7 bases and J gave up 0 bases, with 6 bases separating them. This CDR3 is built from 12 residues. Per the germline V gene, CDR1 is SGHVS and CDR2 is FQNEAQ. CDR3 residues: CASTWMNTEAFF. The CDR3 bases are TGTGCCAGCACTTGGATGAACACTGAAGCTTTCTTT.

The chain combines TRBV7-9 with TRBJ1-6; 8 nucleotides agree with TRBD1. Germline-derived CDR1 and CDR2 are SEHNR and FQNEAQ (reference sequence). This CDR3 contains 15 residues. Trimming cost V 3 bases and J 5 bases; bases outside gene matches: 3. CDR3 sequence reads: CASSFRTGNNSPLHF. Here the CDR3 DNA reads TGTGCCAGCAGCTTCCGGACAGGGAATAATTCACCCCTCCACTTT. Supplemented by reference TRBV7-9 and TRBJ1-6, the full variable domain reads DTGVSQNPRHKITKRGQNVTFRCDPISEHNRLYWYRQTLGQGPEFLTYFQNEAQLEKSRLLSDRFSAERPKGSFSTLEIQRTEQGDSAMYLCASSFRTGNNSPLHFGNGTRLTVT.

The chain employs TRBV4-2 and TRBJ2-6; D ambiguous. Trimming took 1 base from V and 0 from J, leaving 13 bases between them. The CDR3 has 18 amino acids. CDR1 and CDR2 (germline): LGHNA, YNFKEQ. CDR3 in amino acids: CASSQGHTGSSGANVLTF. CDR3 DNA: TGTGCCAGCAGCCAAGGCCACACTGGGTCCTCTGGGGCCAACGTCCTGACTTTC.

The chain's CDR3 is CASSGFSGQGLKEQFF. The CDR3 nucleotides read TGTGCCAGCAGTGGGTTTTCGGGACAGGGGTTAAAGGAGCAGTTCTTC. The V call is TRBV25-1, the J call TRBJ2-1; TRBD1 aligns across 10 bases. J gave up 10 bases and V 4 bases, and 13 bases lay outside the gene matches. CDR3 length: 16 amino acids. CDR1 and CDR2 (germline): MGHDK, SYGVNS.

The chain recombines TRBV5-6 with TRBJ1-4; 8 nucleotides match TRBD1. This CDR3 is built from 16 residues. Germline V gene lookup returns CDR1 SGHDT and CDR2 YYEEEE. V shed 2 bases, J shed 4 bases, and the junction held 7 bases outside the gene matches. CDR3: CASSFRTGPFNEKLFF. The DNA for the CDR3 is TGTGCCAGCAGCTTTAGGACAGGGCCTTTTAATGAAAAACTGTTTTTT.

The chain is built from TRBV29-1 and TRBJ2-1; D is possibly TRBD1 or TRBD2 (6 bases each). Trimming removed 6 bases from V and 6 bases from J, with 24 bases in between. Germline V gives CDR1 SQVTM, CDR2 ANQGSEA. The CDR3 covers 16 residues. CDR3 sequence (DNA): TGCAGCGTCGAATATTGGGGGGCCTTTCAGGGCAATGAGCAGTTCTTC. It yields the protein CSVEYWGAFQGNEQFF.

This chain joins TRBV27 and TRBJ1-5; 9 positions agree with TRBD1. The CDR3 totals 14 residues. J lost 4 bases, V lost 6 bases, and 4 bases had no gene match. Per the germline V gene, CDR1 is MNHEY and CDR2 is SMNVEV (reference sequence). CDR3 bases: TGTGCCAGCAGCAGGACAGGGGCAAATCAGCCCCAGCATTTT. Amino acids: CASSRTGANQPQHF.

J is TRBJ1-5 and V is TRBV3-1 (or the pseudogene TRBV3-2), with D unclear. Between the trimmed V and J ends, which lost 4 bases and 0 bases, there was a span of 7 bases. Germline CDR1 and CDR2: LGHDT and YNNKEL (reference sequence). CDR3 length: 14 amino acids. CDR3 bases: TGTGCCAGCAGCCGGACTGTTAGCAATCAGCCCCAGCATTTT. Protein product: CASSRTVSNQPQHF.

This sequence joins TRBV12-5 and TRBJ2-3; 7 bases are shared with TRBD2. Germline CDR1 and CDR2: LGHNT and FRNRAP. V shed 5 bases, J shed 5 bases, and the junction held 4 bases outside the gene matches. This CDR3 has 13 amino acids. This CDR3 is CASGAGVKDTQYF. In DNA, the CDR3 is TGTGCTAGTGGTGCGGGAGTTAAAGATACGCAGTATTTT. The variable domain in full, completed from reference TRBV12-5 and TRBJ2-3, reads DARVTQTPRHKVTEMGQEVTMRCQPILGHNTVFWYRQTMMQGLELLAYFRNRAPLDDSGMPKDRFSAEMPDATLATLKIQPSEPRDSAVYFCASGAGVKDTQYFGPGTRLTVL.